Sequencing of this T cell receptor beta chain was carried out in a study of neoadjuvant nivolumab and ipilimumab in lung cancer. Generated by immunoSEQ multiplex PCR, the TCRdb table keeps only in-frame clones and is missing some. The sample lists 15,000 to 20,000 clones, 75% to 85% occurring once. Trimming took off 4 bases at V and 4 bases at J, with 17 bases between the two ends. This CDR3 has 16 amino acids. Germline CDR1 reads SGHRS; CDR2 reads YFSETQ. Study results and limitations: Compared with tumor-adjacent uninvolved lung, resected tumors showed greater richness and clonality. Only two of four nivolumab-treated tumors gained richness and clonality by surgery.

Turning to this clone: Its specificity is unknown.

This chain connects TRBV5-1 to TRBJ2-2; D gene uncertain. The material sequenced was tumor tissue, taken after neoadjuvant nivolumab, alone or with ipilimumab, at or shortly before surgery. The TCR sequence derives from an adult with non-small cell lung cancer. The CDR3 DNA follows: TGCGCCAGCAGCATGACACCCCAGTCTGGCACCGGGGAGCTGTTTTTT. Its protein is CASSMTPQSGTGELFF.